The next 6 T cell receptor beta chains were all read from a single sample in a study of blood T cell repertoires in COVID-19. Only in-frame clones appear in the TCRdb table, and some are missing; sequencing was by immunoSEQ multiplex PCR. The repertoire includes approximately 440,000 clones, about 87% of them detected once, and about 12% sits in the top ten. Material: peripheral blood. The source of these receptors is a woman in her 50s with COVID-19, enrolled during active disease.

The chain uses TRBV11-2 and TRBJ1-1; TRBD1 matches 7 bases. Germline CDR1 reads SGHAT; CDR2 reads FQNNGV. The V gene end was trimmed by 6 bases and the J gene end by 3 bases; junction bases not matched to a gene: 10. The CDR3 has 15 amino acids. The CDR3 DNA sequence: TGTGCCAGCAGACTCCAGGGACAGTACGACACTGAAGCTTTCTTT. This translates into CASRLQGQYDTEAFF.

This chain links TRBV5-1 with TRBJ2-7; 11 bases are shared with TRBD1. With V trimmed by 8 bases and J by 1 base, 5 bases remained unmatched. The CDR3 is 14 residues long. Germline V gene lookup returns CDR1 SGHRS and CDR2 YFSETQ. CDR3 sequence: CASTGTGGSYEQYF. The CDR3 DNA sequence: TGCGCCAGTACCGGGACAGGGGGATCCTACGAGCAGTACTTC. Full variable domain (remainder filled in from reference TRBV5-1 and TRBJ2-7): KAGVTQTPRYLIKTRGQQVTLSCSPISGHRSVSWYQQTPGQGLQFLFEYFSETQRNKGNFPGRFSGRQFSNSRSEMNVSTLELGDSALYLCASTGTGGSYEQYFGPGTRLTVT.

The chain recombines TRBV24-1 with TRBJ2-3, with D perhaps matching TRBD1 (7 bases). The length of the CDR3 is 14 residues. Per the germline V gene, CDR1 is KGHDR and CDR2 is SFDVKD. V lost 4 bases and J 4 bases, leaving 11 bases between the germline ends. The CDR3 protein is CATSEGGGPDTQYF. Here the CDR3 DNA reads TGTGCCACCAGTGAAGGAGGGGGCCCAGATACGCAGTATTTT.

This clone was seen once. This sequence joins TRBV12-3 or TRBV12-4 and TRBJ2-2; 7 nucleotides align to TRBD1. The CDR3 extends over 13 amino acids. J was trimmed by 6 bases and V by 6 bases; bases with no gene match: 4. CDR3 protein: CASRSQGAGELFF. CDR3 DNA sequence: TGTGCCAGCAGAAGCCAGGGGGCCGGGGAGCTGTTTTTT.

This chain connects TRBV5-6 to TRBJ2-7; D perhaps matches TRBD1 (5 bases). The V end lost 4 bases, the J end lost 3 bases, and 17 bases lay between the germline ends. Germline V gives CDR1 SGHDT, CDR2 YYEEEE. CDR3 length equals 15 residues. The CDR3 region has the DNA TGTGCCAGCAGCGTAGACAGCACCCCTATCTACGAGCAGTACTTC. Translating it yields CASSVDSTPIYEQYF.

The chain carries TRBV11-2 and TRBJ2-5; 8 bases fit TRBD1. With 2 bases clipped from V and 5 bases from J, the junction kept 10 bases outside the gene matches. This CDR3 has 16 amino acids. The germline V gene encodes CDR1 SGHAT and CDR2 FQNNGV. The CDR3 sequence is CASSLTGGPPRETQYF. CDR3 DNA: TGTGCCAGCAGCTTAACAGGGGGACCCCCGAGGGAGACCCAGTACTTC.